Listed here are 12 T cell receptor beta chains from one sample, sequenced in a study of T cell clonality in common variable immunodeficiency. Sequenced by immunoSEQ multiplex PCR; TCRdb stores in-frame clones only, minus some. This repertoire holds approximately 34,000 clones, and none appear only once. The sequenced material came from peripheral blood mononuclear cells. The receptors derive from a person aged 18-70 years in good health.

This clone has a count of ten or more. The read ends 3 residues before the CDR3 terminus; that terminus is restored from the germline J gene. The chain employs TRBV19 and TRBJ1-5; 9 positions match TRBD1. This CDR3 comprises 15 residues. Germline V CDR1 and CDR2: LNHDA, SQIVND (reference sequence). V trimming: 6 bases; J trimming: 7 bases; junction bases outside the gene matches: 10. CDR3 DNA, as far as it was read: TGTGCCAGTAGACAATCCGGGACAGGGAGCCAGCCC. This encodes CASRQSGTGSQP. The complete CDR3 sequence is CASRQSGTGSQPQHF. The full variable domain, rest sourced from reference TRBV19 and TRBJ1-5, is DGGITQSPKYLFRKEGQNVTLSCEQNLNHDAMYWYRQDPGQGLRLIYYSQIVNDFQKGDIAEGYSVSREKKESFPLTVTSAQKNPTAFYLCASRQSGTGSQPQHFGDGTRLSIL.

This clone was detected many times. The DNA ends 3 residues before the CDR3 does, and the rest of the CDR3 is filled in from the germline J gene. The chain combines TRBV9 with TRBJ1-4; no firm D call. V shed 0 bases and J shed 8 bases, with 11 bases lying between them. The CDR3 consists of 14 residues. Germline CDR1 SGDLS, CDR2 YYNGEE. CDR3 region: CASSVGPEGEKLFF. Partial CDR3 DNA: TGTGCCAGCAGCGTAGGGCCAGAGGGCGAAAAA.

This clone was observed at least ten times. The read falls 3 residues short of the CDR3 end, and the missing part is taken from the germline J gene. The chain has TRBV9 and TRBJ2-1; 7 nucleotides match TRBD1. The CDR3 covers 16 residues. V lost 2 bases and J lost 3; bases outside the gene matches: 8. The germline V gene has CDR1 SGDLS and CDR2 YYNGEE. The covered CDR3 bases are TGTGCCAGCAGCGTCAATCACAGGGGCCACTACAATGAG. It yields the protein CASSVNHRGHYNE. The entire CDR3 protein reads CASSVNHRGHYNEQFF.

This clone showed up many times. The CDR3 is cut off 3 residues early in the read; its end comes from the germline J gene. The gene calls are TRBV20-1 and TRBJ1-5, with D possibly TRBD1 on 5 matching bases. This CDR3 comprises 12 residues. Germline V gene sequence: CDR1 DFQATT, CDR2 SNEGSKA (reference sequence). V gave up 6 bases and J gave up 6 bases, with 12 bases separating them. CDR3 in amino acids: CSASGNGQPQHF. The CDR3 DNA, read in part, is TGCAGTGCGTCAGGGAATGGTCAGCCC.

This clone was observed many times. The read terminates 3 residues ahead of where the CDR3 ends, so the germline J gene completes it. The chain has TRBV19 and TRBJ1-2; 7 nucleotides align to TRBD1. The CDR3 contains 14 residues. The germline V gene has CDR1 LNHDA and CDR2 SQIVND (reference sequence). Unmatched junction bases numbered 9, after V lost 4 bases and J lost 7 bases. The CDR3 here is CASSTRTGRGGYTF. Partial CDR3 DNA: TGTGCCAGTAGTACCCGGACAGGTCGGGGTGGC.

In this sample, this clone turned up many times. The CDR3 end falls 3 residues outside the read, so it is completed with the germline J gene. V and J are TRBV20-1 and TRBJ2-3, with D possibly TRBD2 on 6 matching bases. Trimming pared 6 bases from V and 0 bases from J, leaving 22 bases between. The germline CDR1 and CDR2 sequences are DFQATT and SNEGSKA (reference sequence). The CDR3 has 17 residues. The sequenced part of the CDR3 DNA is TGCAGTGCGCATACCCCGGGGGAGCAGCCTAGCACAGATACG. The encoded protein is CSAHTPGEQPSTDT. The CDR3 as a whole reads CSAHTPGEQPSTDTQYF.

At least ten counts were recorded for this clone. The read is 3 residues too short to cover the CDR3 end, so that end is filled in from the germline J gene. The chain is built from TRBV20-1 and TRBJ1-2; maybe TRBD1 (6 bases). V lost 1 base and J 5 bases, leaving 29 bases between the germline ends. The CDR3 length is 19 residues. Per the germline V gene, CDR1 is DFQATT and CDR2 is SNEGSKA (reference sequence). This CDR3 is CSARVGPGRGRWVGYGYTF. The sequenced part of the CDR3 DNA is TGCAGTGCTAGAGTGGGCCCCGGCAGGGGACGTTGGGTGGGTTATGGC.

This clone was detected ten times or more. From the germline J gene comes the end of the CDR3, since the read stops 3 residues before it. The J gene is TRBJ1-2, the V gene TRBV20-1, with a tentative D call TRBD1 (6 bases). The CDR3 contains 13 residues. The germline gives CDR1 DFQATT, CDR2 SNEGSKA (reference sequence). V was pared by 6 bases and J by 7 bases, with 18 bases between. The CDR3 spells CSATNRVLGGYTF. The covered CDR3 bases are TGCAGTGCAACAAACAGGGTACTCGGTGGC.

There are many counts of this clone. The read terminates 3 residues ahead of where the CDR3 ends, so the germline J gene completes it. The chain couples TRBV6-2 or TRBV6-3 to TRBJ1-1; D possibly corresponds to TRBD1 (6 bases). The length of the CDR3 is 15 residues. Trimming left V 4 bases short and J 0 bases short, with 12 bases between. In germline, CDR1 is MNHEY, CDR2 SVGEGT. Incomplete CDR3 DNA: TGTGCCAGCAGTTCCGGGGGGCCTTTGAACACTGAA. It codes for CASSSGGPLNTE. The full CDR3 sequence reads CASSSGGPLNTEAFF.

There are many counts of this clone. The CDR3 end falls 3 residues outside the read, so it is completed with the germline J gene. V usage is TRBV9 and J usage is TRBJ2-5; D gene ambiguous. The germline V gene has CDR1 SGDLS and CDR2 YYNGEE. This CDR3 spans 13 amino acids. With 0 bases removed from V and 2 bases from J, the gap between germline ends came to 5 bases. This CDR3 reads CASSVDPQETQYF. Incomplete CDR3 DNA: TGTGCCAGCAGCGTAGATCCTCAAGAGACC.

This clone was counted a few times. The CDR3 goes on 3 residues after the read ends, and that part is filled in from the germline J gene. The chain couples TRBV27 to TRBJ2-5; 13 nucleotides line up with TRBD2. This CDR3 is 19 amino acids long. The V segment lost 3 bases and the J segment 2 bases; nucleotides outside the gene matches: 12. CDR1 is MNHEY and CDR2 is SMNVEV in the germline V gene (reference sequence). Here the CDR3 reads CASSLVEGLAGKVQETQYF. CDR3 bases read: TGTGCCAGCAGTTTGGTCGAGGGACTAGCGGGAAAAGTTCAAGAGACC.

The table lists this clone with many counts. The CDR3 DNA, read in part, is TGCGCCAGCAGCCAAGGAGGGCGCCATTCC. Encoded protein: CASSQGGRHS. The full CDR3 sequence reads CASSQGGRHSLHF. The J gene is TRBJ1-6, the V gene TRBV4-1; D gene ambiguous. The read terminates 3 residues ahead of where the CDR3 ends, so the germline J gene completes it. Germline V gene data show CDR1 as MGHRA and CDR2 as YSYEKL. CDR3 length: 13 residues.